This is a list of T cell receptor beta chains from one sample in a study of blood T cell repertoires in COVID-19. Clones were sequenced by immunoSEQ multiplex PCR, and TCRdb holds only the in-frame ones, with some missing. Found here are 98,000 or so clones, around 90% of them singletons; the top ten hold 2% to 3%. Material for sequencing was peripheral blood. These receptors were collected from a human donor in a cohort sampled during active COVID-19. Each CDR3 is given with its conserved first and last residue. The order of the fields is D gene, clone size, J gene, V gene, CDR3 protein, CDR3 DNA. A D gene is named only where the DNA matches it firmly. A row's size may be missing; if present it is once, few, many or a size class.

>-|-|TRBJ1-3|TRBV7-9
CASSLGGLSSGNTIYF
TGTGCCAGCAGCTTAGGGGGCCTTTCCTCTGGAAACACCATATATTTT
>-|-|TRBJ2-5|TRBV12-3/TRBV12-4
CASSFGLQETQYF
TGTGCCAGCAGTTTTGGGCTGCAAGAGACCCAGTACTTC
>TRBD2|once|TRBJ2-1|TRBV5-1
CASSLAGGRGEGSYNEQFF
TGCGCCAGCAGCTTGGCCGGGGGGCGGGGGGAAGGCTCCTACAATGAGCAGTTCTTC
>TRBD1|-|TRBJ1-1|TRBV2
CASSTPPGTANAEAFF
TGTGCCAGCAGTACCCCTCCCGGGACAGCGAACGCTGAAGCTTTCTTT
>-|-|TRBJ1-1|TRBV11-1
CASSLRDFGNTEAFF
TGTGCCAGCAGCTTAAGAGACTTTGGGAACACTGAAGCTTTCTTT
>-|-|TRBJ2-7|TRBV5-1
CASSLDYSAGRRIYEQYF
TGCGCCAGCAGCTTGGACTACTCTGCGGGACGCAGAATCTACGAGCAGTACTTC
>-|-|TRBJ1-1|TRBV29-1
CSVDPGTRSEAFF
TGCAGCGTTGATCCCGGGACACGCAGTGAAGCTTTCTTT
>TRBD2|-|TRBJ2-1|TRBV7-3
CASSSTPLAASGSYNEQFF
TGTGCCAGCAGCTCAACCCCGCTGGCCGCTAGCGGATCTTACAATGAGCAGTTCTTC
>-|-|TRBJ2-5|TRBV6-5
CASLRDIETQYF
TGTGCCAGCCTCAGAGACATTGAGACCCAGTACTTC
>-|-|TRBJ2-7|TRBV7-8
CASSPSPDIYEQYF
TGTGCCAGCAGCCCCAGTCCAGATATCTACGAGCAGTACTTC
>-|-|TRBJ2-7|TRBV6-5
CASSRGEGAYEQYF
TGTGCCAGCAGTAGGGGCGAGGGGGCCTACGAGCAGTACTTC
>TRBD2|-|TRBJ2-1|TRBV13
CASSLDVAGGNEQFF
TGTGCCAGCAGCTTAGATGTAGCGGGGGGGAATGAGCAGTTCTTC
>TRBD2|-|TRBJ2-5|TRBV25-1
CASSDGLAQETQYF
TGTGCCAGCAGTGACGGACTAGCTCAAGAGACCCAGTACTTC
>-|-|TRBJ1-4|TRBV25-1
CASTSSTNEKLFF
TGTGCCTCTACTTCCTCAACTAATGAAAAACTGTTTTTT
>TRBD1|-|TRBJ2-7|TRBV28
CASSANRDRGPEQYF
TGTGCCAGCAGTGCCAATCGGGACAGGGGGCCCGAGCAGTACTTC
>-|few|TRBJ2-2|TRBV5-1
CASSYRSSAELFF
TGCGCCAGCAGTTACAGGAGCTCAGCGGAGCTGTTTTTT
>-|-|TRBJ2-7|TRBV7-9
CASSFSGFSEQYF
TGTGCCAGCAGCTTCTCAGGGTTTTCGGAGCAGTACTTC
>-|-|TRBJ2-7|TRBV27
CASSQPGLTGEEQYF
TGTGCCAGCAGTCAACCGGGACTTACCGGTGAGGAGCAGTACTTC
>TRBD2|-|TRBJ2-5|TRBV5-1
CASSLTGGTQETQYF
TGCGCCAGCAGCTTGACGGGGGGGACTCAAGAGACCCAGTACTTC
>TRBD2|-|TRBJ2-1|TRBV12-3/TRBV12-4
CASSLGGENEQFF
TGTGCCAGCAGCCTCGGGGGGGAGAATGAGCAGTTCTTC
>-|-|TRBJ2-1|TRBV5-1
CASSSRTRGYNEQFF
TGCGCCAGCAGCTCCAGGACTAGGGGGTACAATGAGCAGTTCTTC
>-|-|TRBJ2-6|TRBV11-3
CASSLGSGHWGSGANVLTF
TGTGCCAGCAGCTTAGGATCGGGACACTGGGGTTCTGGGGCCAACGTCCTGACTTTC
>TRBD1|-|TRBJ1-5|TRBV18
CASSDRDYNQPQHF
TGTGCCAGCTCCGACAGGGATTACAATCAGCCCCAGCATTTT
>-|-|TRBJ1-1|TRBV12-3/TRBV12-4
CASSFSRAEAFF
TGTGCCAGCAGCTTCTCTAGAGCTGAAGCTTTCTTT
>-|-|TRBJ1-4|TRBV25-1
CASSEWPAPAGNEKLFF
TGTGCCAGCAGTGAGTGGCCTGCGCCTGCGGGTAATGAAAAACTGTTTTTT
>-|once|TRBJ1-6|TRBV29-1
CSVRTETSSPLHF
TGCAGCGTGCGGACAGAAACGAGTTCACCCCTCCACTTT
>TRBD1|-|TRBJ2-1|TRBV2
CASRTDRVAYNEQFF
TGTGCCAGCAGAACGGACAGGGTCGCCTACAATGAGCAGTTCTTC
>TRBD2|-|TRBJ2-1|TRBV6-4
CASSEASGLNEQFF
TGTGCCAGCAGTGAAGCTAGCGGCCTGAATGAGCAGTTCTTC
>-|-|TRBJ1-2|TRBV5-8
CASSLLERDSNYGYTF
TGTGCCAGCAGCTTACTGGAACGGGACTCTAACTATGGCTACACCTTC
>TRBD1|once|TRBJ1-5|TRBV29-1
CSVGADREQPQHF
TGCAGCGTTGGCGCGGACAGGGAACAGCCCCAGCATTTT
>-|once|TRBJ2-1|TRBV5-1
CASRVGDNEQFF
TGCGCCAGCCGGGTGGGTGACAATGAGCAGTTCTTC
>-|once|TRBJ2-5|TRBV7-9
CASSLRVAGSGETQYF
TGTGCCAGCAGCTTACGGGTAGCAGGGTCGGGCGAGACCCAGTACTTC
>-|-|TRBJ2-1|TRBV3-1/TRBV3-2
CASSQAVLIYSSYNEQFF
TGTGCCAGCAGCCAAGCGGTTCTAATCTACAGCTCCTACAATGAGCAGTTCTTC
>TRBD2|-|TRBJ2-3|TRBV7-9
CASSSTPGLAGGLGDTQYF
TGTGCCAGCAGCTCAACGCCGGGACTAGCGGGGGGGCTCGGAGATACGCAGTATTTT
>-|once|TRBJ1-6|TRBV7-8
CASSSRVRSGSPLHF
TGTGCCAGCAGCTCCAGAGTCCGCTCGGGGTCACCCCTCCACTTT
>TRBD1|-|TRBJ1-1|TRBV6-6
CASSLDRGRTEAFF
TGTGCCAGCAGCCTGGACAGGGGTCGGACTGAAGCTTTCTTT
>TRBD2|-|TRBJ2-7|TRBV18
CASSPESESLAGAVHEQYF
TGTGCCAGCTCACCAGAGTCAGAAAGCCTAGCGGGGGCGGTCCACGAGCAGTACTTC
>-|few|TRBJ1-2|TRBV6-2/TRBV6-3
CASSYAVVYGYTF
TGTGCCAGCAGTTACGCGGTTGTCTATGGCTACACCTTC
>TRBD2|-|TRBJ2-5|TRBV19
CASSILGGEETQYF
TGTGCCAGTAGTATCTTGGGGGGGGAGGAGACCCAGTACTTC
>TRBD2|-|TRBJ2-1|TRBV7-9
CATPSGLARDEQFF
TGTGCCACCCCGAGTGGACTAGCTCGGGATGAGCAGTTCTTC
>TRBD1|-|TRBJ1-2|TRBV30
CAWGMGTDYGYTF
TGTGCCTGGGGAATGGGGACAGACTATGGCTACACCTTC
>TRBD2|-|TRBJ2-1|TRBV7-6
CASSSWTSGLSEQFF
TGTGCCAGCAGCTCCTGGACTAGCGGGCTTAGTGAGCAGTTCTTC
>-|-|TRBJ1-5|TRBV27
CASSLGWGGDQPQHF
TGTGCCAGCAGTTTAGGGTGGGGGGGCGATCAGCCCCAGCATTTT
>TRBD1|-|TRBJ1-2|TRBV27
CASSGQGSSNYGYTF
TGTGCCAGCAGTGGACAGGGCTCCTCTAACTATGGCTACACCTTC
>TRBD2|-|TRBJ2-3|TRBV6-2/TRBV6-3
CASSFYSLGLAGGYTDTQYF
TGTGCCAGCAGTTTCTACTCCTTGGGACTAGCGGGAGGGTATACAGATACGCAGTATTTT
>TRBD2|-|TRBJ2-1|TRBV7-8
CASSLGLAGPRNEQFF
TGTGCCAGCAGCTTAGGCCTAGCGGGACCCCGCAATGAGCAGTTCTTC
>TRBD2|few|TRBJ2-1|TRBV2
CASSEEAGGRSEQFF
TGTGCCAGCAGTGAGGAAGCGGGAGGGCGAAGTGAGCAGTTCTTC
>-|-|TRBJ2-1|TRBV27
CASSHNRNNEQFF
TGTGCCAGCAGCCACAACAGAAACAATGAGCAGTTCTTC
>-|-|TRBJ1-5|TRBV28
CASSRPGYSNQPQHF
TGTGCCAGCAGCCGCCCCGGGTATAGCAATCAGCCCCAGCATTTT
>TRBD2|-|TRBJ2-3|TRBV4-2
CASSQARTSGGPSATDTQYF
TGTGCCAGCAGCCAAGCCCGGACTAGCGGGGGCCCCTCCGCCACAGATACGCAGTATTTT
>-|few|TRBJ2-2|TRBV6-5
CASSYRGSNTGELFF
TGTGCCAGCAGTTACCGCGGGTCCAACACCGGGGAGCTGTTTTTT
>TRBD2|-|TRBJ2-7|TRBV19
CASSTYGTSGNYEQYF
TGTGCCAGTAGTACATACGGGACTAGCGGGAACTACGAGCAGTACTTC
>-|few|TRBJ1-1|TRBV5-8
CASSITENTEAFF
TGTGCCAGCAGCATAACTGAGAACACTGAAGCTTTCTTT
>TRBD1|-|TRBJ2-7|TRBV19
CASSIVGGQGDYEQYF
TGTGCCAGTAGTATCGTCGGCGGGCAGGGGGACTACGAGCAGTACTTC
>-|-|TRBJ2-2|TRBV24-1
CATSRDSTGSTGELFF
TGTGCCACCAGTCGGGACTCGACGGGGAGCACCGGGGAGCTGTTTTTT